The T cell receptor (beta chain) under discussion was sequenced for a study of regulatory T cells in long-lasting Graves disease. Germline loops: CDR1 KGHSH, CDR2 LQKENI. Unmatched junction bases numbered 7, after V lost 3 bases and J lost 3 bases. The CDR3 is 15 amino acids. Specified time point: newly diagnosed GD, antithyroid drugs for less than 3 months. From RNA extracted from PBMCs, the TCR library was made. CDR3 regions were amplified by Arm-PCR using iRepertoire HTBI primers to build TCR beta libraries. TCRdb called the multiplex PCR reads again in MiXCR, with one record for every CDR3 protein. There are roughly 530,000 distinct CDR3 sequences in the sample; 16% occur only once, and around 25% lies in the top ten. Study results and limitations: With a small sample size, accuracy may have been reduced.

This clonotype was seen more than once but under ten times. Its target is unknown. Separately, the same data were catalogued under a study of T cells in Graves' hyperthyroidism and ophthalmopathy. That work states: An initial round of RT-PCR targeting the TCR CDR3 relied on the HTBI primer set.

The gene calls are TRBV18 and TRBJ2-7, with 8 bases that match TRBD2. The sequence was collected from a woman aged 40-60 years with Graves disease. The sample was peripheral blood mononuclear cells (PBMCs), taken at new diagnosis, from a patient treated with antithyroid drugs. CDR3 nucleotide sequence: TGTGCCAGCTCACCGTTTTTACGGGGGGGCTACGAGCAGTACTTC. It specifies CASSPFLRGGYEQYF.